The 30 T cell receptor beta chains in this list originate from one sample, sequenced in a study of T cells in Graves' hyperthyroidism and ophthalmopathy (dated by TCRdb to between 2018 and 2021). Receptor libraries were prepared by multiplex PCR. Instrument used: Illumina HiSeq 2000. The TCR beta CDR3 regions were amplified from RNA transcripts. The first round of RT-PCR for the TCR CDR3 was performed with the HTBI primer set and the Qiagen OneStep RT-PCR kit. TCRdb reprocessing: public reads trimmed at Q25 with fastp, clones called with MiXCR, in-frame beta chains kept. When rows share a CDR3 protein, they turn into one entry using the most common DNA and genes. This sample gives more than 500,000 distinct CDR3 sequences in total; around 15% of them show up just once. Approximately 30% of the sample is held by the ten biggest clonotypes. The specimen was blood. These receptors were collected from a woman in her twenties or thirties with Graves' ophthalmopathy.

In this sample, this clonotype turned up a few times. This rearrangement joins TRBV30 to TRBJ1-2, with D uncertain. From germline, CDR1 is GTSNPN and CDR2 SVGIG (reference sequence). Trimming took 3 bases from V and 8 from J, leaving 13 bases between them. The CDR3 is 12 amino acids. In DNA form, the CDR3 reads TGTGCCTGGAGGGACCCCCAGGAGGGCTACACCTTC. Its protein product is CAWRDPQEGYTF. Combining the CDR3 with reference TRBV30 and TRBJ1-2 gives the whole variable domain SQTIHQWPATLVQPVGSPLSLECTVEGTSNPNLYWYRQAAGRGLQLLFYSVGIGQISSEVPQNLSASRPQDRQFILSSKKLLLSDSGFYLCAWRDPQEGYTFGSGTRLTVV.

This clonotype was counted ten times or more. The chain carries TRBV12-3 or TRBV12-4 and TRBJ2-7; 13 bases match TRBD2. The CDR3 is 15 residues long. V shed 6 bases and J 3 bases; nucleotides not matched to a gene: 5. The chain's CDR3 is CASRIGTSGNYEQYF. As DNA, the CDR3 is TGTGCCAGCAGAATAGGGACTAGCGGGAACTACGAGCAGTACTTC.

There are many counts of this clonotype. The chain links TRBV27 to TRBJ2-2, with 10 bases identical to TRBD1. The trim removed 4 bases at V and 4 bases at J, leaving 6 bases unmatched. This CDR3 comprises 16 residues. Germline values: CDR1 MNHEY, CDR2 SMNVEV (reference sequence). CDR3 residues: CASSWGTGVITGELFF. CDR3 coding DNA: TGTGCCAGCAGTTGGGGGACAGGGGTAATCACCGGGGAGCTGTTTTTT.

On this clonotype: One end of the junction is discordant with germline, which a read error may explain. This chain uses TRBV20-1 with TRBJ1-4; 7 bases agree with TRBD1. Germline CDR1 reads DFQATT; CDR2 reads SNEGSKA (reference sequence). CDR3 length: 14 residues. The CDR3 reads CSATIRDRDEKPFF. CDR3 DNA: TGCAGTGCTACTATAAGGGACAGAGATGAAAAACCGTTTTTT.

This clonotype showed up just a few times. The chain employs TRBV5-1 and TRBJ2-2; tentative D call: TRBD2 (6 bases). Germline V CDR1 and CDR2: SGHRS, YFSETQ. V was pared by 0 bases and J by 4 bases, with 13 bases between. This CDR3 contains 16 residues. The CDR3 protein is CASSLEGRRGTGELFF. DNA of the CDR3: TGCGCCAGCAGCTTGGAAGGGAGGAGGGGCACCGGGGAGCTGTTTTTT.

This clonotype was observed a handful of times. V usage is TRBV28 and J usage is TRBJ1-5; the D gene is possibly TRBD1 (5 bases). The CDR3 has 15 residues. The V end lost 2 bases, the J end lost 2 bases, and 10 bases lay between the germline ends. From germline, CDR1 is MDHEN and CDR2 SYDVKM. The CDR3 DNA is TGTGCCAGCAGTTTAATGGGGGATCGCAATCAGCCCCAGCATTTT. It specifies CASSLMGDRNQPQHF.

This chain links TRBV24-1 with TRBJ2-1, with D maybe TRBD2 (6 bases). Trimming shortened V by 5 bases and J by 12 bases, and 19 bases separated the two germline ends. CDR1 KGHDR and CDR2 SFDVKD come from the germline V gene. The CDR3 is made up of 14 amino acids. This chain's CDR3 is CATSVPGVQEGQFF. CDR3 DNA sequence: TGTGCCACCAGTGTCCCCGGGGTACAGGAGGGGCAGTTCTTC.

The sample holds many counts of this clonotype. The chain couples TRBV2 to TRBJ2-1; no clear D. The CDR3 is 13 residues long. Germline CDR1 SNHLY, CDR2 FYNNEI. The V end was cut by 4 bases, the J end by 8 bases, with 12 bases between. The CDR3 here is CASSARLIHEQFF. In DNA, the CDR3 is TGTGCCAGCAGTGCCCGCCTAATCCATGAGCAGTTCTTC. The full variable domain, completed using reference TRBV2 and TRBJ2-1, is EPEVTQTPSHQVTQMGQEVILRCVPISNHLYFYWYRQILGQKVEFLVSFYNNEISEKSEIFDDQFSVERPDGSNFTLKIRSTKLEDSAMYFCASSARLIHEQFFGPGTRLTVL.

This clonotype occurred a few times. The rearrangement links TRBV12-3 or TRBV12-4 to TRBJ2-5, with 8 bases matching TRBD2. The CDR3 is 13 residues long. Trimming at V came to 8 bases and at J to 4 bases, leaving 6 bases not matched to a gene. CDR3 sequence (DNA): TGTGCCAGCTCTAGTCTAGCGGGAGAGACCCAGTACTTC. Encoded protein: CASSSLAGETQYF.

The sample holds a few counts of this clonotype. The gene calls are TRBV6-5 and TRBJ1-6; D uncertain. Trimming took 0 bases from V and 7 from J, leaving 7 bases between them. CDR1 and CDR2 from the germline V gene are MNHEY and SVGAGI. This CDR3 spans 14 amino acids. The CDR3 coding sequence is TGTGCCAGCAGTTACTCGGGGAACAATTCACCCCTCCACTTT. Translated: CASSYSGNNSPLHF.

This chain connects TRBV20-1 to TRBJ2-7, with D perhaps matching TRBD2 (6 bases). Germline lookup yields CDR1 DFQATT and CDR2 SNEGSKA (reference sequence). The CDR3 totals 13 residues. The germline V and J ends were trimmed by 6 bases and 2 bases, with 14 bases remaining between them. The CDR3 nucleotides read TGCAGTGCGCGGACTACCAGGACCTACGAGCAGTACTTC. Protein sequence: CSARTTRTYEQYF.

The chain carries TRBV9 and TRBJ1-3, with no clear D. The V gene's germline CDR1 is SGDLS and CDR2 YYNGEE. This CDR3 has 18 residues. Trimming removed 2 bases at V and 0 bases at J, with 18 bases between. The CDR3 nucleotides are TGTGCCAGCAGCGTGGGAGAACTAGCTGCAAACTCTGGAAACACCATATATTTT. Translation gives CASSVGELAANSGNTIYF.

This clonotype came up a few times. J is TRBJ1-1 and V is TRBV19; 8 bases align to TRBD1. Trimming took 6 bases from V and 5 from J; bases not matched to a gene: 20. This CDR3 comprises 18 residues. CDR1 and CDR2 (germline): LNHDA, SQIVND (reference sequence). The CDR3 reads CASSEKAEGRTGRTEAFF. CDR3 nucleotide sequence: TGTGCCAGTAGCGAAAAGGCGGAAGGGAGGACAGGGAGAACTGAAGCTTTCTTT.

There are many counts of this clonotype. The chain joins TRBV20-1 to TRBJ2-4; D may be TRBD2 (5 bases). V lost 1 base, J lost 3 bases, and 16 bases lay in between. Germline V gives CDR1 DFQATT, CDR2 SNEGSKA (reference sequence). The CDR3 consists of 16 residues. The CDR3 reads CSARVGSSVGKNIQYF. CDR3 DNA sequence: TGCAGTGCTAGAGTAGGAAGTAGCGTAGGCAAAAACATTCAGTACTTC.

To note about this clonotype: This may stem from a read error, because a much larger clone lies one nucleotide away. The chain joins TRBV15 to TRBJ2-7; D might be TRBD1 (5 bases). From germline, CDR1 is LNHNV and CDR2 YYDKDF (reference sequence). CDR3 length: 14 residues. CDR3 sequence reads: CATGQGLASYQQYF. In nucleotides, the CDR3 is TGTGCCACCGGACAAGGGTTGGCCTCCTACCAGCAGTACTTC.

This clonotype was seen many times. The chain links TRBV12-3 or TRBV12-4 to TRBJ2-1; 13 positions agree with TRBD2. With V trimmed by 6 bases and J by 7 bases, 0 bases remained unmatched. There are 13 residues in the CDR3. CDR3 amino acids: CASRTSGRNEQFF. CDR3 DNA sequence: TGTGCCAGCAGGACTAGCGGGAGGAATGAGCAGTTCTTC.

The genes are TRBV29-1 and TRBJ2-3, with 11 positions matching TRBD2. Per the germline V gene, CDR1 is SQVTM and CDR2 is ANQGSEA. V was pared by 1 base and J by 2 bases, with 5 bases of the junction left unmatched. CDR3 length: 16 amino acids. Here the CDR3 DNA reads TGCAGCGTTGAAGTCGCTAGCGGGAGGTACACAGATACGCAGTATTTT. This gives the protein CSVEVASGRYTDTQYF.

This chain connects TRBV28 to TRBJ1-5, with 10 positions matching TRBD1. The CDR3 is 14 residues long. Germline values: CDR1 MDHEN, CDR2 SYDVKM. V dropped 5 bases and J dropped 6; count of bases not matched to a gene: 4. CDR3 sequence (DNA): TGTGCCAGCAGTGGGGACAGGGGTTCTCAGCCCCAGCATTTT. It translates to CASSGDRGSQPQHF.

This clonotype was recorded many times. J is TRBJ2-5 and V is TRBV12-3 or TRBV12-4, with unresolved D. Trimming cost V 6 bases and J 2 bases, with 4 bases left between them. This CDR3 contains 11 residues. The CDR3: CASSLQETQYF. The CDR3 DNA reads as TGTGCCAGCAGCTTACAAGAGACCCAGTACTTC.

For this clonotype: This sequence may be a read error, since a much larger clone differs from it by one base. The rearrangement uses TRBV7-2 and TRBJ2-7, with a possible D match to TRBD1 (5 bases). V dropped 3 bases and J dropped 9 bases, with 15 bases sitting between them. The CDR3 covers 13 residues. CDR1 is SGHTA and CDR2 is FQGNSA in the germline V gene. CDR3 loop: CASSLGPPLGQYF. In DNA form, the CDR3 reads TGTGCCAGCAGCTTGGGGCCCCCACTCGGGCAGTACTTC.

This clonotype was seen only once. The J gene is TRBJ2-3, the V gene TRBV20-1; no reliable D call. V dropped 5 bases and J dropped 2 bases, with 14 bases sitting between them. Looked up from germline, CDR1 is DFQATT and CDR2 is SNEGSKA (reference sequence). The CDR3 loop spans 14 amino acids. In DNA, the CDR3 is TGCAGTGCTGGCCCGGGCCTCCCCACAGATACGCAGTATTTT. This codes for CSAGPGLPTDTQYF.

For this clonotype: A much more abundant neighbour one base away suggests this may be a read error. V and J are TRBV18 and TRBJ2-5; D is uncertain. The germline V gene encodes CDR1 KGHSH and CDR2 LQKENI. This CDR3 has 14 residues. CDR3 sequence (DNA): TGTGCCAGCCCACCTTCCGGCGCCTTAGAGACCCAGTACTTC. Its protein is CASPPSGALETQYF.

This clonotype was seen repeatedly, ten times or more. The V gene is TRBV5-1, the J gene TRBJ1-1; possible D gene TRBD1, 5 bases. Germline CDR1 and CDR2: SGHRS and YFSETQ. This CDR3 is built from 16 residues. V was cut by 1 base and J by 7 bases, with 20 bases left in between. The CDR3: CASSLLLWPKTDEAFF. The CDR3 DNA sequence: TGCGCCAGCAGCTTGCTTTTGTGGCCCAAGACAGATGAAGCTTTCTTT.

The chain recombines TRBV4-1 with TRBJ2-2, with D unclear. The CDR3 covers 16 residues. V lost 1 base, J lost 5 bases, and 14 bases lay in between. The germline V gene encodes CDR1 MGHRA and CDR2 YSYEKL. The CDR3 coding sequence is TGCGCCAGCAGCCAAGTGGATATTTTCGTTACCGGGGAGCTGTTTTTT. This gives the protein CASSQVDIFVTGELFF.

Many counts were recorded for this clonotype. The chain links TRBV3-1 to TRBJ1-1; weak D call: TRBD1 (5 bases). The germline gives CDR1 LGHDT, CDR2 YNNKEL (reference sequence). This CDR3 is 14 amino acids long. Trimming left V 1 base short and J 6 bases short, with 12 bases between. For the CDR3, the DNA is TGTGCCAGCAGCCAAGGGGAGGGGAGCGCTGAAGCTTTCTTT. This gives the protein CASSQGEGSAEAFF.

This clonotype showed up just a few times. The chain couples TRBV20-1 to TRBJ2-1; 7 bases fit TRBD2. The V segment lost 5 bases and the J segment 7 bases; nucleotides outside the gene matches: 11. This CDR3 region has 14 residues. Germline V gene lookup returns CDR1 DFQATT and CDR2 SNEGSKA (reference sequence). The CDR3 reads CSAVHSSGINEQFF. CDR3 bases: TGCAGTGCTGTGCATTCTAGCGGAATTAATGAGCAGTTCTTC.

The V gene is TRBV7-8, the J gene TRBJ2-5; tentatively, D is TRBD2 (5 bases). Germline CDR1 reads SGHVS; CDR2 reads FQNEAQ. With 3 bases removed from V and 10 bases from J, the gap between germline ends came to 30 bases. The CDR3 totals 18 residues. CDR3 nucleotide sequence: TGTGCCAGCAGCTTTGTGGACTCTTCCGCGGGCGGCCGAGAGGTCCAGTACTTC. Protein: CASSFVDSSAGGREVQYF.

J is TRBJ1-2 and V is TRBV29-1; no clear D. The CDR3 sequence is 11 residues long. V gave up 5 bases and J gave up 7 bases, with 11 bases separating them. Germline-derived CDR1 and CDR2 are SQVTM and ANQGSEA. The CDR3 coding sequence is TGCAGCGTTTCCGACGGGCTTGGCTACACCTTC. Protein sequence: CSVSDGLGYTF.

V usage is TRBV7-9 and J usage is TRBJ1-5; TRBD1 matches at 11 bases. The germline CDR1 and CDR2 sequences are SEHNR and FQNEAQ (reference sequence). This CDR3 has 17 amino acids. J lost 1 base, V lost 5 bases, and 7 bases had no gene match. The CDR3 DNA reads TGTGCCAGCAGCCGAGGACAGGGGGCGGGAAGCAATCAGCCCCAGCATTTT. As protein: CASSRGQGAGSNQPQHF.

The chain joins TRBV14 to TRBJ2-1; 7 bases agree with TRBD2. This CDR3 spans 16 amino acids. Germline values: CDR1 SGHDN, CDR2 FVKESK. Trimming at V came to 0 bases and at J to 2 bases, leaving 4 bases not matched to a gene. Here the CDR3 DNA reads TGTGCCAGCAGCCAAGATCGGGGGGAGGCCTACAATGAGCAGTTCTTC. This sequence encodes CASSQDRGEAYNEQFF.